Listed here are 24 T cell receptor beta chains from one sample, sequenced in a study of follicular helper T cells after annual influenza vaccination. Regarding time point: 2014-2015 season, pre-vaccination. Measured with immunoSEQ multiplex PCR; TCRdb has only the in-frame clones, and not every one. Of more than 10,000 clones in the sample, around 84% are singletons; the top ten hold approximately 0.91%. The sequencing here drew on CXCR5- memory CD4+ T cells sorted from blood, taken on the day of influenza vaccination. Source of these receptors: an adult who received the influenza vaccine.

In DNA form, the CDR3 reads TGCGCCAGCAGCCAGGGGAGGGGGGGCAGGTACGAGCAGTACTTC. Protein: CASSQGRGGRYEQYF. V and J are TRBV4-3 and TRBJ2-7, with D possibly being TRBD2 (7 bases). The CDR3 spans 15 residues. The germline gives CDR1 LGHNA, CDR2 YSLEER. The V end was cut by 3 bases, the J end by 4 bases, with 16 bases between.

The rearrangement joins TRBV11-2 to TRBJ2-1; the D gene is possibly TRBD2 (5 bases). CDR1 is SGHAT and CDR2 is FQNNGV in the germline V gene. The CDR3 is 17 amino acids. Trimming removed 4 bases at V and 9 bases at J, with 25 bases between. CDR3 region: CASSSHPSPWTGGEQFF. CDR3 nucleotides: TGTGCCAGCAGCTCCCACCCTAGCCCCTGGACTGGAGGTGAGCAGTTCTTC.

The V gene is TRBV29-1, the J gene TRBJ2-3; perhaps D is TRBD1 or TRBD2 (6 bases each). V was pared by 0 bases and J by 9 bases, with 19 bases between. This CDR3 contains 15 residues. Germline V lookup: CDR1 SQVTM, CDR2 ANQGSEA. The CDR3 DNA reads as TGCAGCGTTGAAGATCGGGGGCGGGTCCCAGGGACGCAGTATTTT. The encoded protein is CSVEDRGRVPGTQYF.

The rearrangement joins TRBV19 to TRBJ1-4, with D tentatively TRBD1 (5 bases). From germline, CDR1 is LNHDA and CDR2 SQIVND (reference sequence). CDR3 length: 14 residues. Trimming cost V 6 bases and J 6 bases, with 14 bases left between them. The CDR3, as DNA: TGTGCCAGTAGACGGGTAGGGGCGGATGAAAAACTGTTTTTT. It specifies CASRRVGADEKLFF.

The chain uses TRBV23-1 and TRBJ2-5; 14 bases fit TRBD2. TRBV23-1 is an open reading frame whose function is uncertain. CDR3 size: 17 residues. V lost 2 bases, J lost 5 bases, and 7 bases stayed unmatched. DNA for the CDR3: TGCGCCAGCAGTCAAACGAAGACTAGCGGGGGGGAGGAGACCCAGTACTTC. Its protein product is CASSQTKTSGGEETQYF.

The chain has TRBV6-1 and TRBJ1-5; the D is unclear. This CDR3 region has 13 residues. Germline-derived CDR1 and CDR2 are MNHNS and SASEGT. Trimming cost V 3 bases and J 0 bases, with 3 bases left between them. CDR3 protein: CASSDNSNQPQHF. The CDR3 bases are TGTGCCAGCAGTGATAATAGCAATCAGCCCCAGCATTTT.

The gene calls are TRBV6-6 and TRBJ2-3, with D possibly being TRBD1 or TRBD2 (5 bases each). Deletions cut 2 bases from V and 6 bases from J, with 18 bases between. Germline CDR1 and CDR2: MNHNY and SVGAGI (reference sequence). This CDR3 has 16 residues. The CDR3 DNA follows: TGTGCCAGCAGTTACGCCGGGGACGGATCATTGGATACGCAGTATTTT. The encoded protein is CASSYAGDGSLDTQYF.

The rearrangement links TRBV5-1 to TRBJ2-5; 10 bases agree with TRBD2. Germline assignment: CDR1 SGHRS and CDR2 YFSETQ. There are 16 residues in the CDR3. V shed 2 bases and J 9 bases; nucleotides not matched to a gene: 13. CDR3 sequence reads: CASSLRTSGDIEAQYF. The CDR3, as DNA: TGCGCCAGCAGCTTACGAACTAGCGGGGACATCGAGGCCCAGTACTTC. Together with reference TRBV5-1 and TRBJ2-5, the CDR3 gives the full variable domain: KAGVTQTPRYLIKTRGQQVTLSCSPISGHRSVSWYQQTPGQGLQFLFEYFSETQRNKGNFPGRFSGRQFSNSRSEMNVSTLELGDSALYLCASSLRTSGDIEAQYFGPGTRLLVL.

The chain employs TRBV7-8 and TRBJ2-6, with 12 positions matching TRBD1. V lost 0 bases, J lost 3 bases, and 6 bases stayed unmatched. The CDR3 sequence is 19 residues long. Germline V lookup: CDR1 SGHVS, CDR2 FQNEAQ. The CDR3 reads CASSLARGQGAGGANVLTF. The CDR3 bases are TGTGCCAGCAGCTTAGCGCGGGGACAGGGGGCGGGTGGGGCCAACGTCCTGACTTTC.

The J gene is TRBJ2-3, the V gene TRBV4-1; 9 positions agree with TRBD1. Germline CDR1 and CDR2: MGHRA and YSYEKL. CDR3 size: 14 residues. J lost 5 bases, V lost 5 bases, and 5 bases had no gene match. The CDR3 nucleotides read TGCGCCAGCAGCGGAACGGACAGGGGAGATACGCAGTATTTT. The encoded protein is CASSGTDRGDTQYF.

The chain employs TRBV28 and TRBJ1-5; 9 bases fit TRBD1. Trimming took 6 bases from V and 0 from J; bases not matched to a gene: 12. Germline lookup yields CDR1 MDHEN and CDR2 SYDVKM. The CDR3 is 18 amino acids. This CDR3 is CASRLGQGFSYSNQPQHF. The CDR3 DNA sequence: TGTGCCAGCAGGCTCGGACAGGGGTTTTCGTATAGCAATCAGCCCCAGCATTTT.

This clone was seen only once. The chain couples TRBV14 to TRBJ1-3; D not certain. Trimming left V 0 bases short and J 4 bases short, with 13 bases between. Germline lookup yields CDR1 SGHDN and CDR2 FVKESK. The CDR3 is 16 amino acids. CDR3 nucleotide sequence: TGTGCCAGCAGCCAAGATTTTGCGGGGAAAGGAAACACCATATATTTT. Protein: CASSQDFAGKGNTIYF. The full variable domain, its missing parts supplied by reference TRBV14 and TRBJ1-3, is EAGVTQFPSHSVIEKGQTVTLRCDPISGHDNLYWYRRVMGKEIKFLLHFVKESKQDESGMPNNRFLAERTGGTYSTLKVQPAELEDSGVYFCASSQDFAGKGNTIYFGEGSWLTVV.

The CDR3 DNA follows: TGTGCCAGCAGCTTGGGCGGGAGGGCCTATGAGCAGTTCTTC. Its translation: CASSLGGRAYEQFF. The chain uses TRBV5-4 and TRBJ2-1; TRBD2 agrees at 9 bases. The CDR3 is 14 residues long. V lost 0 bases to trimming and J lost 8 bases; unmatched junction nucleotides: 3. The germline V gene has CDR1 SGHNT and CDR2 YYREEE (reference sequence).

V is TRBV18 and J is TRBJ1-1; possible D gene TRBD1, 6 bases. V was trimmed by 3 bases and J by 5 bases, leaving 16 bases between them. The CDR3 loop spans 15 amino acids. CDR1 is KGHSH, CDR2 LQKENI, per germline. The CDR3 DNA follows: TGTGCCAGCTCACCCCGGAGGGGGGCGGAAACTGAAGCTTTCTTT. Encoded protein: CASSPRRGAETEAFF.

The J gene is TRBJ1-4, the V gene TRBV4-3; 8 positions match TRBD1. The V gene end was trimmed by 2 bases and the J gene end by 4 bases; junction bases not matched to a gene: 3. The CDR3 consists of 15 residues. Germline assignment: CDR1 LGHNA and CDR2 YSLEER. Here the CDR3 reads CASSQNDRGNEKLFF. CDR3 coding DNA: TGCGCCAGCAGCCAAAATGACAGGGGTAATGAAAAACTGTTTTTT.

The chain links TRBV2 to TRBJ2-3; TRBD2 is a possible D gene (5 bases). This CDR3 comprises 14 residues. Germline assignment: CDR1 SNHLY and CDR2 FYNNEI. Trimming shortened V by 5 bases and J by 6 bases, and 15 bases separated the two germline ends. The CDR3 protein is CASSPTRTGDTQYF. As DNA, the CDR3 is TGTGCCAGCAGTCCGACTCGGACTGGGGATACGCAGTATTTT.

The rearrangement uses TRBV10-3 and TRBJ2-5, with 7 bases lining up with TRBD1. The germline gives CDR1 ENHRY, CDR2 SYGVKD. This CDR3 spans 15 amino acids. V lost 5 bases and J lost 2; bases outside the gene matches: 8. The CDR3 sequence: CAISTQGGGQETQYF. The CDR3 nucleotides read TGTGCCATCAGTACTCAAGGGGGCGGACAAGAGACCCAGTACTTC.

The V and J genes are TRBV30 and TRBJ2-6; D might be TRBD2 (6 bases). V was shortened by 8 bases and J by 3 bases, with 14 bases between the two germline ends. The CDR3 extends over 14 amino acids. CDR1 is GTSNPN, CDR2 SVGIG, per germline (reference sequence). As DNA, the CDR3 is TGTGCCGGACTCCAGACTAGTGGGGCCAACGTCCTGACTTTC. Amino acid sequence: CAGLQTSGANVLTF.

For this clone: The junction shows a germline mismatch at one end, possibly a read error. The chain joins TRBV5-1 to TRBJ1-2; 7 bases map to TRBD1. Germline V CDR1 and CDR2: SGHRS, YFSETQ. The CDR3 totals 13 residues. CDR3 loop: CASSGGRQGHPSF. Here the CDR3 DNA reads TGCGCCAGCAGTGGGGGCCGACAGGGCCACCCCTCCTTC.

The rearrangement uses TRBV2 and TRBJ1-6; the D is unclear. This CDR3 comprises 15 residues. Looked up from germline, CDR1 is SNHLY and CDR2 is FYNNEI. The germline V and J ends were trimmed by 7 bases and 0 bases, with 10 bases remaining between them. For the CDR3, the DNA is TGTGCCAGCAAGGCGGGTAGCTCCTATAATTCACCCCTCCACTTT. It yields the protein CASKAGSSYNSPLHF.

V and J are TRBV11-2 and TRBJ1-5; tentatively, D is TRBD1 (5 bases). CDR1 and CDR2 from the germline V gene are SGHAT and FQNNGV. V lost 0 bases, J lost 7 bases, and 13 bases lay in between. The CDR3 loop spans 15 amino acids. The DNA for the CDR3 is TGTGCCAGCAGCTTAGATGGACGGGGCGGGCAGCCCCAGCATTTT. As protein: CASSLDGRGGQPQHF. The whole variable domain, filled in from reference TRBV11-2 and TRBJ1-5, reads EAGVAQSPRYKIIEKRQSVAFWCNPISGHATLYWYQQILGQGPKLLIQFQNNGVVDDSQLPKDRFSAERLKGVDSTLKIQPAKLEDSAVYLCASSLDGRGGQPQHFGDGTRLSIL.

The table lists this clone with a few counts. The gene calls are TRBV14 and TRBJ1-5; D gene uncertain. Germline CDR1 reads SGHDN; CDR2 reads FVKESK. This CDR3 contains 13 residues. V was trimmed by 1 base and J by 6 bases, leaving 7 bases between them. DNA for the CDR3: TGTGCCAGCAGCCAAGGGATGAGTCAGCCCCAGCATTTT. Residues: CASSQGMSQPQHF. The whole variable domain, remainder taken from reference TRBV14 and TRBJ1-5, is EAGVTQFPSHSVIEKGQTVTLRCDPISGHDNLYWYRRVMGKEIKFLLHFVKESKQDESGMPNNRFLAERTGGTYSTLKVQPAELEDSGVYFCASSQGMSQPQHFGDGTRLSIL.

This chain uses TRBV30 with TRBJ2-3; D could derive from TRBD1 or TRBD2 (6 bases each). The CDR3 runs 15 residues. The V end was cut by 3 bases, the J end by 6 bases, with 19 bases between. Germline loops: CDR1 GTSNPN, CDR2 SVGIG (reference sequence). This CDR3 reads CAWSPLRGAGDTQYF. In DNA, the CDR3 is TGTGCCTGGAGCCCCCTGAGGGGGGCGGGCGATACGCAGTATTTT.

This sequence joins TRBV28 and TRBJ1-3; D gene unclear. Trimming left V 2 bases short and J 0 bases short, with 11 bases between. Germline CDR1 MDHEN, CDR2 SYDVKM. This CDR3 comprises 16 residues. CDR3 amino acids: CASSLRTGASGNTIYF. As DNA, the CDR3 is TGTGCCAGCAGTTTAAGGACGGGAGCCTCTGGAAACACCATATATTTT.